A selection of T cell receptor beta chains follows, all from one sample in a study of T cells after yellow fever vaccination. TCRdb passed the 5' RACE reads through MiXCR, listing each CDR3 protein once. The sample holds 300,000 or so distinct CDR3 sequences, 13% seen once. Here the sequenced sample was CD4+ T cells sorted from PBMCs, taken 45 days after the yellow fever booster vaccination. These receptors originate from a man aged 25-45 years who received the YFV17D yellow fever vaccine. Each CDR3 is given with its conserved first and last residue. Each record gives: V gene, clone size, J gene, D gene, CDR3 protein, CDR3 DNA. D genes are given only for firm matches. Only part of the rows carry a size: once, few, many, or a class if the clone is expanded.

v_gene: TRBV6-5
abundance: NA
j_gene: TRBJ1-4
d_gene: TRBD1
CDR3aa: CASSYGGTGLEKLFF
CDR3nt: TGTGCCAGCAGTTACGGAGGGACAGGGCTTGAAAAACTGTTTTTT

v_gene: TRBV2
abundance: NA
j_gene: TRBJ2-3
d_gene: NA
CDR3aa: CAFSRKGRQVGGGDTQYF
CDR3nt: TGTGCCTTCAGTCGGAAGGGTCGACAGGTGGGGGGAGGAGATACGCAGTATTTT

v_gene: TRBV6-6
abundance: few
j_gene: TRBJ2-2
d_gene: NA
CDR3aa: CASIDSNTGELFF
CDR3nt: TGTGCCAGCATTGACAGTAACACCGGGGAGCTGTTTTTT

v_gene: TRBV27
abundance: few
j_gene: TRBJ2-5
d_gene: TRBD2
CDR3aa: CASSQLSTGLAGVGETQYF
CDR3nt: TGTGCCAGCAGCCAATTAAGTACCGGACTAGCGGGAGTGGGGGAGACCCAGTACTTC

v_gene: TRBV7-8
abundance: few
j_gene: TRBJ2-1
d_gene: TRBD1
CDR3aa: CASSLRQGIGYNEQFF
CDR3nt: TGTGCCAGCAGCCTCAGACAGGGGATTGGGTACAATGAGCAGTTCTTC

v_gene: TRBV9
abundance: NA
j_gene: TRBJ2-7
d_gene: TRBD2
CDR3aa: CASSTGTTTGREQYF
CDR3nt: TGTGCCAGCAGCACCGGGACTACCACGGGACGCGAGCAGTACTTC

v_gene: TRBV2
abundance: once
j_gene: TRBJ2-4
d_gene: TRBD1
CDR3aa: CASSLWPDRAGAKNIQYF
CDR3nt: TGTGCCAGCAGTTTATGGCCCGACAGGGCGGGAGCCAAAAACATTCAGTACTTC

v_gene: TRBV7-2
abundance: few
j_gene: TRBJ1-3
d_gene: NA
CDR3aa: CASSPAQGRLRNTIYF
CDR3nt: TGTGCCAGCAGCCCCGCCCAGGGGAGGTTAAGAAACACCATATATTTT

v_gene: TRBV5-1
abundance: many
j_gene: TRBJ2-5
d_gene: NA
CDR3aa: CASSSPLGYQETQYF
CDR3nt: TGCGCCAGCAGCTCGCCCCTGGGGTACCAAGAGACCCAGTACTTC

v_gene: TRBV12-3/TRBV12-4
abundance: NA
j_gene: TRBJ1-1
d_gene: NA
CDR3aa: CASVSNTEAFF
CDR3nt: TGTGCCAGCGTATCCAACACTGAAGCTTTCTTT

v_gene: TRBV2
abundance: NA
j_gene: TRBJ2-3
d_gene: NA
CDR3aa: CASSVEGTDTQYF
CDR3nt: TGTGCCAGCAGTGTGGAGGGAACAGATACGCAGTATTTT

v_gene: TRBV4-3
abundance: NA
j_gene: TRBJ2-4
d_gene: NA
CDR3aa: CASSQEAGPFQYF
CDR3nt: TGCGCCAGCAGCCAAGAGGCAGGGCCCTTTCAGTACTTC

v_gene: TRBV9
abundance: NA
j_gene: TRBJ2-5
d_gene: TRBD2
CDR3aa: CASSVAGGRVETQYF
CDR3nt: TGTGCCAGCAGCGTAGCGGGAGGCCGGGTGGAGACCCAGTACTTC

v_gene: TRBV20-1
abundance: few
j_gene: TRBJ2-2
d_gene: NA
CDR3aa: CSARDPRGTGELFF
CDR3nt: TGCAGTGCTAGAGACCCCAGAGGCACCGGGGAGCTGTTTTTT

v_gene: TRBV25-1
abundance: NA
j_gene: TRBJ2-5
d_gene: TRBD2
CDR3aa: CASGGAGGPETQYF
CDR3nt: TGTGCCAGCGGGGGGGCGGGAGGCCCAGAGACCCAGTACTTC

v_gene: TRBV7-2
abundance: few
j_gene: TRBJ2-3
d_gene: TRBD2
CDR3aa: CASSLVSGTDTQYF
CDR3nt: TGTGCCAGCAGCTTAGTTAGCGGGACAGATACGCAGTATTTT

v_gene: TRBV15
abundance: NA
j_gene: TRBJ2-2
d_gene: NA
CDR3aa: CATSTHGSYTGELFF
CDR3nt: TGTGCCACCAGTACCCACGGATCCTACACCGGGGAGCTGTTTTTT

v_gene: TRBV5-1
abundance: few
j_gene: TRBJ2-1
d_gene: NA
CDR3aa: CASSLDGKGVQFF
CDR3nt: TGCGCCAGCAGCTTGGACGGGAAAGGGGTGCAGTTCTTC

v_gene: TRBV24-1
abundance: NA
j_gene: TRBJ2-1
d_gene: TRBD2
CDR3aa: CATSDSGRAAEQFF
CDR3nt: TGTGCCACCAGTGATTCCGGGAGGGCCGCTGAGCAGTTCTTC

v_gene: TRBV6-2/TRBV6-3
abundance: NA
j_gene: TRBJ2-7
d_gene: TRBD1
CDR3aa: CASARDRGDEQYF
CDR3nt: TGTGCCAGCGCAAGGGACAGGGGCGACGAGCAGTACTTC

v_gene: TRBV7-3
abundance: NA
j_gene: TRBJ2-3
d_gene: TRBD2
CDR3aa: CASSLGGGMGTDTQYF
CDR3nt: TGTGCCAGCAGCTTAGGGGGGGGAATGGGCACAGATACGCAGTATTTT

v_gene: TRBV6-5
abundance: NA
j_gene: TRBJ2-5
d_gene: NA
CDR3aa: CASSYSYREETQYF
CDR3nt: TGTGCCAGCAGTTACTCATACAGGGAAGAGACCCAGTACTTC

v_gene: TRBV2
abundance: few
j_gene: TRBJ1-2
d_gene: NA
CDR3aa: CASGLGRYGYTF
CDR3nt: TGTGCCAGCGGCCTTGGACGTTATGGCTACACCTTC

v_gene: TRBV3-1
abundance: once
j_gene: TRBJ2-2
d_gene: NA
CDR3aa: CASSRRAKDGELFF
CDR3nt: TGTGCCAGCAGCCGGAGGGCGAAGGACGGGGAGCTGTTTTTT

v_gene: TRBV4-3
abundance: many
j_gene: TRBJ2-7
d_gene: TRBD1
CDR3aa: CASSQDRGPYEQYF
CDR3nt: TGTGCCAGCTCCCAGGACAGGGGGCCCTACGAGCAGTACTTC

v_gene: TRBV10-3
abundance: few
j_gene: TRBJ2-5
d_gene: NA
CDR3aa: CAISVGGAQETQYF
CDR3nt: TGTGCCATCAGTGTGGGGGGAGCGCAAGAGACCCAGTACTTC